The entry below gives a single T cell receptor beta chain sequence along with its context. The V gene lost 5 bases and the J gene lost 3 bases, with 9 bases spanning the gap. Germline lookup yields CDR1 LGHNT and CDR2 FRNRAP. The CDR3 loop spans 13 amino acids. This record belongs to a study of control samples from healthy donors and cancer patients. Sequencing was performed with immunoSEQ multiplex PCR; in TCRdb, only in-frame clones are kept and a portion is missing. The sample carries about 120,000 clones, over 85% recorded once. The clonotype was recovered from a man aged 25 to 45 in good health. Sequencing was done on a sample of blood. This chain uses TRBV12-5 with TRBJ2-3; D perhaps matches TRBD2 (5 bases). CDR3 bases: TGTGCTAGTGGTCTTTCGGGGACAGATACGCAGTATTTT. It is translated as CASGLSGTDTQYF.